The 16 T cell receptor beta chains presented below share a single source sample, sequenced in a study of cytomegalovirus exposure and HLA in healthy donors. Primers: 60 Vbeta forward and 13 Jbeta reverse. TCRdb's table, derived via immunoSEQ multiplex PCR, lists solely in-frame clones and lacks some. The sample has approximately 150,000 clones; approximately 84% are singletons. The sample comprised PBMCs. The origin of the receptors is a man aged 30-40 years in good health and CMV-seronegative.

The chain links TRBV11-2 to TRBJ2-4; possibly TRBD1 for D (6 bases). Germline assignment: CDR1 SGHAT and CDR2 FQNNGV. V was clipped by 8 bases and J by 0 bases, with 11 bases between them. This CDR3 region has 14 residues. The CDR3 DNA sequence: TGTGCCAGCCGGGACAAGCTAGCCAAAAACATTCAGTACTTC. It is translated as CASRDKLAKNIQYF.

The V gene is TRBV10-3, the J gene TRBJ2-3, with D maybe TRBD1 (6 bases). Germline V CDR1 and CDR2: ENHRY, SYGVKD. V was trimmed by 5 bases and J by 4 bases, leaving 13 bases between them. The CDR3 covers 14 residues. The CDR3 loop is CAISYRDVADTQYF. The CDR3 nucleotides are TGTGCCATCAGTTACAGGGATGTTGCAGATACGCAGTATTTT.

The chain links TRBV7-2 to TRBJ1-1, with D perhaps TRBD1 (5 bases). The germline CDR1 and CDR2 sequences are SGHTA and FQGNSA. V was cut by 1 base and J by 4 bases, with 19 bases left in between. The CDR3 loop spans 17 amino acids. The CDR3 loop is CASSLVLGRVGGTEAFF. CDR3 in DNA: TGTGCCAGCAGCTTAGTCCTGGGCAGGGTGGGCGGCACTGAAGCTTTCTTT.

This clone showed up just a few times. This chain uses TRBV7-8 with TRBJ1-1; TRBD1 matches 8 bases. Germline loops: CDR1 SGHVS, CDR2 FQNEAQ. Trimming at V came to 6 bases and at J to 0 bases, leaving 6 bases not matched to a gene. CDR3 length: 15 amino acids. CDR3 DNA sequence: TGTGCCAGCAGTCCTCAGGGGGCAATGAACACTGAAGCTTTCTTT. Its translation: CASSPQGAMNTEAFF.

This rearrangement joins TRBV19 to TRBJ2-1; D might be TRBD1 (6 bases). The CDR3 has 11 amino acids. Trimming pared 6 bases from V and 8 bases from J, leaving 8 bases between. Germline loops: CDR1 LNHDA, CDR2 SQIVND (reference sequence). CDR3 sequence: CASRRQDEQFF. The DNA of the CDR3 is TGTGCCAGTAGGAGACAGGATGAGCAGTTCTTC. Combining the CDR3 with reference TRBV19 and TRBJ2-1 gives the whole variable domain DGGITQSPKYLFRKEGQNVTLSCEQNLNHDAMYWYRQDPGQGLRLIYYSQIVNDFQKGDIAEGYSVSREKKESFPLTVTSAQKNPTAFYLCASRRQDEQFFGPGTRLTVL.

The rearrangement uses TRBV29-1 and TRBJ2-1, with TRBD1 as a possible D gene (5 bases). V was cut by 0 bases and J by 3 bases, with 12 bases left in between. This CDR3 has 15 residues. Germline V lookup: CDR1 SQVTM, CDR2 ANQGSEA. DNA of the CDR3: TGCAGCGTTGAAGAGAGTCCGACAGACTACAATGAGCAGTTCTTC. Residues: CSVEESPTDYNEQFF.

The CDR3 loop reads CASTFSRVGTEAFF. The CDR3 DNA reads as TGTGCCAGCACCTTTTCCAGGGTAGGCACTGAAGCTTTCTTT. The J gene is TRBJ1-1, the V gene TRBV6-5; the D gene is possibly TRBD1 (5 bases). Trimming stripped 7 bases from V and 4 bases from J, with 16 bases between. Germline CDR1 reads MNHEY; CDR2 reads SVGAGI. The CDR3 loop spans 14 amino acids.

The table lists this clone with a few counts. This chain uses TRBV5-1 with TRBJ2-2; D not certain. The CDR3 spans 11 residues. V lost 5 bases, J lost 6 bases, and 5 bases lay in between. Germline CDR1 is SGHRS and CDR2 is YFSETQ. The CDR3 here is CASRFAGELFF. CDR3 nucleotides: TGCGCCAGCAGATTCGCCGGGGAGCTGTTTTTT.

V and J are TRBV7-9 and TRBJ2-7; D is perhaps TRBD1 (6 bases). Germline V CDR1 and CDR2: SEHNR, FQNEAQ (reference sequence). Trimming left V 5 bases short and J 6 bases short, with 11 bases between. The CDR3 loop spans 12 amino acids. The CDR3, as DNA: TGTGCCAGCAGCCTCTACAGGGTCGAGCAGTACTTC. Encoded protein: CASSLYRVEQYF.

This clone came up a few times. J is TRBJ2-7 and V is TRBV6-1; the match to TRBD2 covers 10 bases. The CDR3 extends over 16 amino acids. With V trimmed by 1 base and J by 4 bases, 7 bases remained unmatched. Germline CDR1 is MNHNS and CDR2 is SASEGT. Here the CDR3 reads CASSEVRTSGIYEQYF. Written as DNA, the CDR3 is TGTGCCAGCAGTGAAGTAAGAACTAGCGGGATTTACGAGCAGTACTTC.

Comment on this clone: The sample holds other DNA sequences that translate to the same CDR3. This chain joins TRBV28 and TRBJ1-1; 7 nucleotides match TRBD1. Germline CDR1 and CDR2: MDHEN and SYDVKM. The junction had 5 bases not matched to a gene; V was cut back by 6 bases and J by 1 base. The CDR3 runs to 14 residues. The CDR3 region is CASSLGQKNTEAFF. The CDR3, as DNA: TGTGCCAGCAGCCTGGGACAGAAGAACACTGAAGCTTTCTTT. Based on the CDR3 plus reference TRBV28 and TRBJ1-1, the full variable domain is DVKVTQSSRYLVKRTGEKVFLECVQDMDHENMFWYRQDPGLGLRLIYFSYDVKMKEKGDIPEGYSVSREKKERFSLILESASTNQTSMYLCASSLGQKNTEAFFGQGTRLTVV.

This clone was observed a single time. V usage is TRBV5-4 and J usage is TRBJ2-7; 7 bases are shared with TRBD1. In germline, CDR1 is SGHNT, CDR2 YYREEE (reference sequence). The CDR3 has 14 residues. V dropped 4 bases and J dropped 5; count of bases not matched to a gene: 9. The CDR3 DNA sequence: TGTGCCAGCAGCCAACGACAGGGTTCAAACGAGCAGTACTTC. Translation: CASSQRQGSNEQYF. Complete variable domain (other parts from reference TRBV5-4 and TRBJ2-7): ETGVTQSPTHLIKTRGQQVTLRCSSQSGHNTVSWYQQALGQGPQFIFQYYREEENGRGNFPPRFSGLQFPNYSSELNVNALELDDSALYLCASSQRQGSNEQYFGPGTRLTVT.

The rearrangement uses TRBV6-6 and TRBJ2-7; D gene ambiguous. The CDR3 consists of 16 residues. V was trimmed by 2 bases and J by 2 bases, leaving 16 bases between them. Per the germline V gene, CDR1 is MNHNY and CDR2 is SVGAGI (reference sequence). The CDR3 is CASSYVPPGLPYEQYF. The CDR3 region has the DNA TGTGCCAGCAGTTACGTCCCTCCTGGGCTCCCCTACGAGCAGTACTTC.

The rearrangement uses TRBV13 and TRBJ2-3; 9 bases match TRBD2. This CDR3 is built from 15 residues. V dropped 3 bases and J dropped 7; count of bases not matched to a gene: 8. CDR1 and CDR2 from the germline V gene are PRHDT and FYEKMQ (reference sequence). The CDR3 coding sequence is TGTGCCAGCAGCTTGCGGGAGGGAGGAACGAATACGCAGTATTTT. It is translated as CASSLREGGTNTQYF.

The chain employs TRBV7-9 and TRBJ1-5, with 7 bases fitting TRBD1. The V gene end was trimmed by 3 bases and the J gene end by 5 bases; junction bases not matched to a gene: 4. CDR1 and CDR2 from the germline V gene are SEHNR and FQNEAQ (reference sequence). CDR3 size: 14 residues. CDR3 DNA: TGTGCCAGCAGCTTGGGGACAGTACATCAGCCCCAGCATTTT. This encodes CASSLGTVHQPQHF.

The chain joins TRBV29-1 to TRBJ2-2; TRBD1 matches at 9 bases. Germline loops: CDR1 SQVTM, CDR2 ANQGSEA. Trimming at V came to 2 bases and at J to 7 bases, leaving 11 bases not matched to a gene. The CDR3 consists of 16 residues. The CDR3 region has the DNA TGCAGCGTTGAAATAGGGGGACAGGGTCGTGTCGGGGAGCTGTTTTTT. Amino acids: CSVEIGGQGRVGELFF.